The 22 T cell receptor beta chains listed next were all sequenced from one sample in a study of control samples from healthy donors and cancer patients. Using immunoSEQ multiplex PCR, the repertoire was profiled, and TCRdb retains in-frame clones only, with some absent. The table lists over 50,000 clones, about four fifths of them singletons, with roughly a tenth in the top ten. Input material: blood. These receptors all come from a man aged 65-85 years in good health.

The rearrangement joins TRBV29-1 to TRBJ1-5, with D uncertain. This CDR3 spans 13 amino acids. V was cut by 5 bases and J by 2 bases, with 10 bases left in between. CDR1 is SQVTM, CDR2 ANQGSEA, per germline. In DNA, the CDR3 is TGCAGCGTTCGGGAGAGAGGCAATCAGCCCCAGCATTTT. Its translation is CSVRERGNQPQHF.

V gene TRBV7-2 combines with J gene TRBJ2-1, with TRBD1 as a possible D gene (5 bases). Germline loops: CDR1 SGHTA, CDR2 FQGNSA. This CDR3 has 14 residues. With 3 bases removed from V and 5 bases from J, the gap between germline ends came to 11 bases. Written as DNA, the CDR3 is TGTGCCAGCAGCTTTCAGGGATTCGACAATGAGCAGTTCTTC. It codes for CASSFQGFDNEQFF.

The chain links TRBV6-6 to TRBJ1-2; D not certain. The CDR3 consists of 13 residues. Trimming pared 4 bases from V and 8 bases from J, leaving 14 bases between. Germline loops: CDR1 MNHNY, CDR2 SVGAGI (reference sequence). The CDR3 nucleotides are TGTGCCAGCAGTTCAATTAGGACGGGGGGCTACACCTTC. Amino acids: CASSSIRTGGYTF.

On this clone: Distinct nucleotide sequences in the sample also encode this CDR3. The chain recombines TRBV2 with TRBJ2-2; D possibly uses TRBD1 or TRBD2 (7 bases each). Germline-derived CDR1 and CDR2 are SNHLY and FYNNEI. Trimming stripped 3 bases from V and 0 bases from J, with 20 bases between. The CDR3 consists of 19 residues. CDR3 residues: CASSEGGNPQGANTGELFF. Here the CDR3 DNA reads TGTGCCAGCAGTGAGGGGGGGAACCCTCAGGGGGCGAACACCGGGGAGCTGTTTTTT.

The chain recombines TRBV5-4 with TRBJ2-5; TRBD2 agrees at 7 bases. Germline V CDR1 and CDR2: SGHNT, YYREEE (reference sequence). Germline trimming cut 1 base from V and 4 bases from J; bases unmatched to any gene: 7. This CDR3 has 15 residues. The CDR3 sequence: CASSLSGGGGETQYF. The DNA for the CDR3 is TGTGCCAGCAGCTTGTCGGGAGGTGGGGGAGAGACCCAGTACTTC.

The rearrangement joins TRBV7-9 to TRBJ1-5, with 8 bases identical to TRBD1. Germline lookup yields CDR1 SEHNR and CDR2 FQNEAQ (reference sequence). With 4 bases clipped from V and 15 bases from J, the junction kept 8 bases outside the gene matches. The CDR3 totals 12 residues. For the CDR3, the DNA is TGTGCCAGCAGCTACGAACAGGGGGAGTCGCATTTT. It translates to CASSYEQGESHF.

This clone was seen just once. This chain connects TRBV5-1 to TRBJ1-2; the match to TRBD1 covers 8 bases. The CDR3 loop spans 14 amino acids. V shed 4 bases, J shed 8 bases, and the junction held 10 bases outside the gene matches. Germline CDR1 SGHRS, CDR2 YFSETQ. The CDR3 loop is CASSLSGTGHGYTF. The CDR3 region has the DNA TGCGCCAGCAGCCTCTCCGGGACAGGACACGGCTACACCTTC.

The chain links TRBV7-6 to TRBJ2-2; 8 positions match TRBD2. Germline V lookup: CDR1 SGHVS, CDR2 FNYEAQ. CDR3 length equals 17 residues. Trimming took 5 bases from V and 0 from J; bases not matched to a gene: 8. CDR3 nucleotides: TGTGCCAGCAGCCGACGACTAGCGACTACGAACACCGGGGAGCTGTTTTTT. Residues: CASSRRLATTNTGELFF.

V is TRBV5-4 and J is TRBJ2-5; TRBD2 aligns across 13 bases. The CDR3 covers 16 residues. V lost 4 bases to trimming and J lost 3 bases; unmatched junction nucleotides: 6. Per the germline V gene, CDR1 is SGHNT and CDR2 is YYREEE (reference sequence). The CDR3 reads CASSATSGRVKETQYF. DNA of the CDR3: TGTGCCAGCAGCGCCACTAGCGGGAGGGTTAAAGAGACCCAGTACTTC.

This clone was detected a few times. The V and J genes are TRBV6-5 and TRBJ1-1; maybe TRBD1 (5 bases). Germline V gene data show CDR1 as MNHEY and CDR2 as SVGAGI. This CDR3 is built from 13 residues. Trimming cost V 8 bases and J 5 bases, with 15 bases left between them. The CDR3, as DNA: TGTGCCAGCGACTACGGGGCGGGAACTGAAGCTTTCTTT. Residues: CASDYGAGTEAFF.

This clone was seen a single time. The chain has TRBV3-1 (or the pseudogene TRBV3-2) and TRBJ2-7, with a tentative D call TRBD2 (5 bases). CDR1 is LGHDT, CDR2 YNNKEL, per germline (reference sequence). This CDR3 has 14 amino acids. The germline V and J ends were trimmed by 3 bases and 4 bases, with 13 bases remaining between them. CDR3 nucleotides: TGTGCCAGCAGCCAGTGGAGCGGACCGTACGAGCAGTACTTC. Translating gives CASSQWSGPYEQYF.

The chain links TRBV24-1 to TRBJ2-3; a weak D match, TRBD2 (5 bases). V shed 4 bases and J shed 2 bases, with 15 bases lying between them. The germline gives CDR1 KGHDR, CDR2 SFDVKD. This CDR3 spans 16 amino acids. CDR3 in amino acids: CATSDSDGGTTDTQYF. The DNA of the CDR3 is TGTGCCACCAGTGACTCAGACGGAGGCACCACAGATACGCAGTATTTT.

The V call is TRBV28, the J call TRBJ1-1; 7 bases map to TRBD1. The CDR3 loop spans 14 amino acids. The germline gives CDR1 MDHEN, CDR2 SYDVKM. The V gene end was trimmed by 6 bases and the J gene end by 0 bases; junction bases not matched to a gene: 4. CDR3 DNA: TGTGCCAGCAGGTTGACAGGGTTGAACACTGAAGCTTTCTTT. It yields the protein CASRLTGLNTEAFF.

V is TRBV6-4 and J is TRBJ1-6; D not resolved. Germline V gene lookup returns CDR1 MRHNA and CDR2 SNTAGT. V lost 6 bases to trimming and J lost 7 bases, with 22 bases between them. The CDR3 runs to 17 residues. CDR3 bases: TGTGCCAGCAGCGCCCCAGACGGAGGGCCGGGGAATTCACCCCTCCACTTT. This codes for CASSAPDGGPGNSPLHF.

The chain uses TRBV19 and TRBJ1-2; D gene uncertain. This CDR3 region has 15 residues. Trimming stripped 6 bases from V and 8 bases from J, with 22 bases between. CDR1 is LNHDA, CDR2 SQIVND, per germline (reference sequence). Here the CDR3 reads CASRRSLGNPGGYTF. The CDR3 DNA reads TGTGCCAGTAGACGATCCTTGGGAAACCCCGGCGGCTACACCTTC.

The CDR3 here is CAILTDTGELFF. CDR3 DNA sequence: TGTGCCATTTTGACAGACACCGGGGAGCTGTTTTTT. This chain joins TRBV15 and TRBJ2-2; D may be TRBD1 (5 bases). CDR1 and CDR2 (germline): LNHNV, YYDKDF (reference sequence). The CDR3 extends over 12 amino acids. V dropped 10 bases and J dropped 3 bases, with 9 bases sitting between them. Full variable domain (rest looked up from reference TRBV15 and TRBJ2-2): DAMVIQNPRYQVTQFGKPVTLSCSQTLNHNVMYWYQQKSSQAPKLLFHYYDKDFNNEADTPDNFQSRRPNTSFCFLDIRSPGLGDTAMYLCAILTDTGELFFGEGSRLTVL.

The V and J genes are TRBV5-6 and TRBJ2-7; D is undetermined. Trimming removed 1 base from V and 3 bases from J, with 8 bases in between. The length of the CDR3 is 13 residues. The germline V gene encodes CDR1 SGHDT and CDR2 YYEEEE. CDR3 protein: CASSLSQFYEQYF. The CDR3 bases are TGTGCCAGCAGCTTGTCACAGTTCTACGAGCAGTACTTC.

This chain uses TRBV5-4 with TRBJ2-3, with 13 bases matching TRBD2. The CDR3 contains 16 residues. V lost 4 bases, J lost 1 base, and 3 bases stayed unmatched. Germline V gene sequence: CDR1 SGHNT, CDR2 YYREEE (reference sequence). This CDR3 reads CASSPTSGGRTDTQYF. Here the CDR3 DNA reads TGTGCCAGCAGCCCGACTAGCGGGGGGCGCACAGATACGCAGTATTTT.

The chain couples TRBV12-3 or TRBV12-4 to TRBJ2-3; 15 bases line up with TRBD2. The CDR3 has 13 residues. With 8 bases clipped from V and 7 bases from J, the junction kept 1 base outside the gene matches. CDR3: CASGLAGGNTQYF. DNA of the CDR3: TGTGCCAGCGGACTAGCGGGGGGGAATACGCAGTATTTT.

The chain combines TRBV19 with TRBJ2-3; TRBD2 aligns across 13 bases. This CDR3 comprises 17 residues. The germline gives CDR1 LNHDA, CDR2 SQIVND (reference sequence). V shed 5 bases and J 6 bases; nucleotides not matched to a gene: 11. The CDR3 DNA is TGTGCCAGTAGTCCCTCCCGGGGGACTAGCGGGAAGGATACGCAGTATTTT. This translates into CASSPSRGTSGKDTQYF.

The CDR3 region has the DNA TGTGCCACCAGCGCTTATTCAGGGAGAGGGACCCGGGAGCAGTACTTC. It encodes CATSAYSGRGTREQYF. The chain joins TRBV15 to TRBJ2-7; D may be TRBD1 or TRBD2 (5 bases each). Trimming cost V 5 bases and J 7 bases, with 24 bases left between them. Germline values: CDR1 LNHNV, CDR2 YYDKDF (reference sequence). CDR3 length: 16 residues.

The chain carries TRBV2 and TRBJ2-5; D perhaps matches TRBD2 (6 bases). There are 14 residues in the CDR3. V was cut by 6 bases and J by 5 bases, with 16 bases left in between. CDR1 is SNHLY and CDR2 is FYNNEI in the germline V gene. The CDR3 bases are TGTGCCAGCAGATCGACGTGGGGGGTGGAGACCCAGTACTTC. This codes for CASRSTWGVETQYF.